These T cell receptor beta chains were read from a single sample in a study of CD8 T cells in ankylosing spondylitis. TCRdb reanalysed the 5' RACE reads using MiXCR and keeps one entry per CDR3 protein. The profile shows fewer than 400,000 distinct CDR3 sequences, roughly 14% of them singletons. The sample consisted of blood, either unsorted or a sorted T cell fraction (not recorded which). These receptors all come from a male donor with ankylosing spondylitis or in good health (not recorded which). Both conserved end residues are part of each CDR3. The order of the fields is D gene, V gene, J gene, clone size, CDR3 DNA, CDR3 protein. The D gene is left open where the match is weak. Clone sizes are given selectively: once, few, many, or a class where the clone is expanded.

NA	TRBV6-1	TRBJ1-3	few	TGTGCCAGCAGTACGGGGGGAGGCTTCTCTGGAAACACCATATATTTT	CASSTGGGFSGNTIYF
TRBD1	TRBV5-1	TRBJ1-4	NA	TGCGCCAGCAGCGCCGGGACAGCAAATTCAGAAAAACTGTTTTTT	CASSAGTANSEKLFF
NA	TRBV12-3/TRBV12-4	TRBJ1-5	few	TGTGCCAGCAGTCCCAGAGTCGGGAATCAGCCCCAGCATTTT	CASSPRVGNQPQHF
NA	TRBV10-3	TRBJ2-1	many	TGTGCCACCACAAGTGCTTCCATGGGCGAGCAGTTCTTC	CATTSASMGEQFF
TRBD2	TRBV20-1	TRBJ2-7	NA	TGCAGTGCTAGACGCGGACTAGCCACCTACGAGCAGTACTTC	CSARRGLATYEQYF
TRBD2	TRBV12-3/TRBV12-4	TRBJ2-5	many	TGTGCCAGCAGCATGACTAGCGGGGGCCGGGCCCAGTACTTC	CASSMTSGGRAQYF
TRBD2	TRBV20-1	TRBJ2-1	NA	TGCAGTGCTAGAGATGAGCTAGCGGGAGAAGATGAGCAGTTCTTC	CSARDELAGEDEQFF
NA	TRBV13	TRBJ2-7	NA	TGTGCCAGCCGAAGATTAGGAAATGGCGGCGAGCAGTACTTC	CASRRLGNGGEQYF
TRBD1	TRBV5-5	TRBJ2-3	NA	TGTGTCAGCAGCCCTGGGACAGGGCTCACAGATACGCAGTATTTT	CVSSPGTGLTDTQYF
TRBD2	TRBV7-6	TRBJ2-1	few	TGTGCCAGCCGTATGAGCGGGACTAGCGGGCCTAGCTCCTACAATGAGCAGTTCTTC	CASRMSGTSGPSSYNEQFF
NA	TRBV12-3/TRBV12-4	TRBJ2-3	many	TGTGCCAGCAGGACGACAGAATCCACAGATACGCAGTATTTT	CASRTTESTDTQYF
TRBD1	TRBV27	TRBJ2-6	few	TGTGCCAGCTTAACACAGGGGCATCCTTCTGGGGCCAACGTCCTGACTTTC	CASLTQGHPSGANVLTF
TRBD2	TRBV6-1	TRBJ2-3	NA	TGTGCCATCAGTGAAGCAAGGCTAGCGGGACGCACAGATACGCAGTATTTT	CAISEARLAGRTDTQYF
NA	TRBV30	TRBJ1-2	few	TGTGCCTGGAGCCTCATAGATGGCTACACCTTC	CAWSLIDGYTF
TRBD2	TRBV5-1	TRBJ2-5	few	TGCGCCAGCAGCTTATCGAGCGGGGGTTTCATAGAGACCCAGTACTTC	CASSLSSGGFIETQYF
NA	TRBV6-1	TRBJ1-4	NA	TGTGCCAGCAGTGAACCAGGAACTGAAAAACTGTTTTTT	CASSEPGTEKLFF
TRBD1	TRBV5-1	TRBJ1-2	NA	TGCGCCAGCAGCTTGGGTCGGGACAGGGCGTCTCCTAACTATGGCTACACCTTC	CASSLGRDRASPNYGYTF
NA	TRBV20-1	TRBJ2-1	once	TGCAGTGCTAGCGGATACAATGAGCAGTTCTTC	CSASGYNEQFF
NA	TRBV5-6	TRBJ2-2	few	TGTGCCAGCAGCTTGGTCCGGACCGGGGAGCTGTTTTTT	CASSLVRTGELFF
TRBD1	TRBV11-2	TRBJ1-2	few	TGTGCCAGCAGCTTAGGGACAGGGATGGATGGCTACACCTTC	CASSLGTGMDGYTF
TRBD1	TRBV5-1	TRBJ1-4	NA	TGCGCCAGCAGCCCCGGGACAGGGGAAGAAAAACTGTTTTTT	CASSPGTGEEKLFF
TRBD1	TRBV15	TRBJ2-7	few	TGTGCCACCAGCAGCGAGTCGGGACAGGGTCGAGACGAGCAGTACTTC	CATSSESGQGRDEQYF